What follows are 27 T cell receptor beta chains derived from one specimen sequenced in a study of cytomegalovirus exposure and HLA in healthy donors. The PCR made use of 60 Vbeta and 13 Jbeta primers. The data were produced by immunoSEQ multiplex PCR, yet TCRdb's version contains in-frame clones alone and is incomplete. The sample comprises about 220,000 clones, about 80% of which are singletons, and approximately 1.8% rests with the top ten. Material for sequencing was PBMCs. The receptors come from a male donor in good health and CMV-seronegative.

The CDR3 loop reads CASSQGRSEDEGRRETQYF. CDR3 sequence (DNA): TGTGCCAGCAGCCAAGGTAGATCTGAGGACGAAGGGAGGAGAGAGACCCAGTACTTC. The chain uses TRBV4-2 and TRBJ2-5; weak D call: TRBD2 (6 bases). V lost 1 base, J lost 4 bases, and 25 bases lay in between. This CDR3 spans 19 amino acids. The germline CDR1 and CDR2 sequences are LGHNA and YNFKEQ.

V and J are TRBV7-9 and TRBJ2-5, with D possibly TRBD2 on 5 matching bases. The last part of the DNA fits TRBJ2-7 better; the J call may be wrong. CDR3 size: 14 residues. The germline V gene has CDR1 SEHNR and CDR2 FQNEAQ (reference sequence). DNA for the CDR3: TGTGCCAGCACCGAAAGCGGAAGGGTCCACGAGCAGTACTTC. As protein: CASTESGRVHEQYF.

This chain links TRBV2 with TRBJ2-3, with TRBD1 matching 8 bases. The CDR3 spans 15 residues. With 6 bases clipped from V and 4 bases from J, the junction kept 9 bases outside the gene matches. The germline V gene encodes CDR1 SNHLY and CDR2 FYNNEI. CDR3 DNA: TGTGCCAGCAGGCGCGACAGGGGTTGGGCAGATACGCAGTATTTT. Amino acids: CASRRDRGWADTQYF.

J is TRBJ2-7 and V is TRBV5-6, with 7 positions matching TRBD1. This CDR3 has 15 residues. Germline CDR1 and CDR2: SGHDT and YYEEEE. V lost 4 bases, J lost 4 bases, and 11 bases stayed unmatched. The CDR3 protein is CASSRTLGQAYEQYF. The CDR3 DNA is TGTGCCAGCAGCCGAACTTTAGGACAGGCATACGAGCAGTACTTC.

The CDR3 region is CASSLSGSSGRIGELFF. In nucleotides, the CDR3 is TGTGCCAGCAGCTTAAGTGGGTCTAGCGGGAGAATCGGGGAGCTGTTTTTT. The V gene is TRBV7-2, the J gene TRBJ2-2, with 10 bases matching TRBD2. V gave up 2 bases and J gave up 7 bases; unmatched junction bases: 10. Germline-derived CDR1 and CDR2 are SGHTA and FQGNSA. This CDR3 has 17 amino acids.

Notes on this clone: Other DNA sequences of this sample code for an identical CDR3. This rearrangement joins TRBV11-3 to TRBJ2-5; TRBD1 matches 8 bases. The V gene's germline CDR1 is SGHNT and CDR2 YENEEA. The V segment lost 5 bases and the J segment 2 bases; nucleotides outside the gene matches: 7. This CDR3 has 15 amino acids. The CDR3 nucleotides are TGTGCCAGCAGCCTCGAACAGGGGGGTCAAGAGACCCAGTACTTC. It is translated as CASSLEQGGQETQYF. The full variable domain, its missing parts supplied by reference TRBV11-3 and TRBJ2-5, is EAGVVQSPRYKIIEKKQPVAFWCNPISGHNTLYWYLQNLGQGPELLIRYENEEAVDDSQLPKDRFSAERLKGVDSTLKIQPAELGDSAVYLCASSLEQGGQETQYFGPGTRLLVL.

This clone has only one observation. This chain links TRBV11-3 with TRBJ2-3, with D unclear. Germline CDR1 and CDR2: SGHNT and YENEEA. Trimming took off 1 base at V and 0 bases at J, with 5 bases between the two ends. CDR3 size: 14 residues. The DNA for the CDR3 is TGTGCCAGCAGCTTAGGTCGGAGCACAGATACGCAGTATTTT. Translation gives CASSLGRSTDTQYF.

This clone is classed as medium-sized. J is TRBJ1-1 and V is TRBV6-5; D gene uncertain. Trimming removed 3 bases from V and 0 bases from J, with 14 bases in between. This CDR3 has 16 amino acids. In germline, CDR1 is MNHEY, CDR2 SVGAGI. CDR3 region: CASSYGSKGVNTEAFF. The DNA for the CDR3 is TGTGCCAGCAGTTATGGCTCGAAAGGAGTGAACACTGAAGCTTTCTTT.

Written as DNA, the CDR3 is TGCGCCAGCATGACAGGGAACCAAGAGACCCAGTACTTC. Its protein is CASMTGNQETQYF. J is TRBJ2-5 and V is TRBV5-1, with 7 nucleotides matching TRBD1. The CDR3 covers 13 residues. Germline CDR1 and CDR2: SGHRS and YFSETQ. Trimming took 6 bases from V and 0 from J; bases not matched to a gene: 2.

V gene TRBV6-5 combines with J gene TRBJ1-4, with 7 bases matching TRBD1. The junction had 8 bases not matched to a gene; V was cut back by 8 bases and J by 8 bases. The CDR3 is 13 amino acids. Per germline, CDR1 MNHEY and CDR2 SVGAGI. CDR3 DNA: TGTGCCAGCGGACTAAGGGGGCGCGAAAAACTGTTTTTT. It encodes CASGLRGREKLFF.

The chain couples TRBV19 to TRBJ1-6, with 7 bases aligning to TRBD1. The germline CDR1 and CDR2 sequences are LNHDA and SQIVND (reference sequence). CDR3 length: 16 amino acids. Unmatched junction bases numbered 10, after V lost 7 bases and J lost 4 bases. CDR3 DNA sequence: TGTGCCAGTACCCCAGACAGGGCCGCTTATAATTCACCCCTCCACTTT. It yields the protein CASTPDRAAYNSPLHF.

This chain links TRBV27 with TRBJ1-1; 7 positions agree with TRBD1. J was trimmed by 4 bases and V by 4 bases; bases with no gene match: 3. This CDR3 comprises 13 residues. Germline CDR1 reads MNHEY; CDR2 reads SMNVEV (reference sequence). The CDR3 loop is CASSSRGATEAFF. CDR3 DNA: TGTGCCAGCAGTTCCAGGGGGGCCACTGAAGCTTTCTTT.

The chain employs TRBV14 and TRBJ2-7, with TRBD1 matching 9 bases. This CDR3 contains 14 residues. V lost 4 bases to trimming and J lost 3 bases; unmatched junction nucleotides: 4. Looked up from germline, CDR1 is SGHDN and CDR2 is FVKESK. CDR3 in DNA: TGTGCCAGCAGCCGAACGGGACAGGGCTACGAGCAGTACTTC. Its protein is CASSRTGQGYEQYF.

The V gene is TRBV29-1, the J gene TRBJ2-1; 10 bases match TRBD2. Germline trimming cut 3 bases from V and 1 base from J; bases unmatched to any gene: 0. The CDR3 covers 14 residues. Germline V gives CDR1 SQVTM, CDR2 ANQGSEA. CDR3 in DNA: TGCAGCGTTGATAGCGGGAGGTCCTACAATGAGCAGTTCTTC. This sequence encodes CSVDSGRSYNEQFF.

This clone has a handful of counts. The chain is built from TRBV5-1 and TRBJ2-3; D gene uncertain. Germline-derived CDR1 and CDR2 are SGHRS and YFSETQ. V dropped 0 bases and J dropped 1 base, with 3 bases sitting between them. CDR3 length equals 13 residues. The CDR3 loop reads CASSLAGTDTQYF. As DNA, the CDR3 is TGCGCCAGCAGCTTGGCCGGCACAGATACGCAGTATTTT.

This chain uses TRBV5-1 with TRBJ1-6; D may be TRBD1 (5 bases). V lost 4 bases and J lost 8, with 16 bases in between. Looked up from germline, CDR1 is SGHRS and CDR2 is YFSETQ. The CDR3 covers 15 residues. The CDR3 DNA is TGCGCCAGCAGCCTGGCGGGGGATAAGGATTCACCCCTCCACTTT. Protein sequence: CASSLAGDKDSPLHF.

There are a few counts of this clone. This sequence joins TRBV9 and TRBJ2-7, with D maybe TRBD2 (5 bases). The CDR3 length is 16 residues. Germline CDR1 SGDLS, CDR2 YYNGEE. The germline V and J ends were trimmed by 0 bases and 13 bases, with 26 bases remaining between them. CDR3 coding DNA: TGTGCCAGCAGCGTAGCTGTCCGCGAGGGCCCTCGGGTATGTTACTTC. Translated: CASSVAVREGPRVCYF. Complete variable domain (other parts from reference TRBV9 and TRBJ2-7): DSGVTQTPKHLITATGQRVTLRCSPRSGDLSVYWYQQSLDQGLQFLIQYYNGEERAKGNILERFSAQQFPDLHSELNLSSLELGDSALYFCASSVAVREGPRVCYFGPGTRLTVT.

The CDR3 nucleotides read TGTGCCAGCAGTCCTGGGACAGGGAGGCTCTATGGCTACACCTTC. Its protein is CASSPGTGRLYGYTF. This chain uses TRBV28 with TRBJ1-2; 9 nucleotides line up with TRBD1. The germline gives CDR1 MDHEN, CDR2 SYDVKM. The CDR3 extends over 15 amino acids. The trim removed 5 bases at V and 4 bases at J, leaving 8 bases unmatched.

This clone was counted only a few times. V and J are TRBV11-3 and TRBJ1-1, with 7 positions matching TRBD1. J gave up 7 bases and V 5 bases, and 4 bases lay outside the gene matches. Germline V gene sequence: CDR1 SGHNT, CDR2 YENEEA. The CDR3 covers 12 residues. CDR3 in amino acids: CASSPRTGEAFF. The CDR3, as DNA: TGTGCCAGCAGCCCCCGGACAGGTGAAGCTTTCTTT.

V gene TRBV28 combines with J gene TRBJ1-4; 12 bases agree with TRBD1. The V gene end was trimmed by 3 bases and the J gene end by 2 bases; junction bases not matched to a gene: 10. This CDR3 contains 19 residues. Germline V CDR1 and CDR2: MDHEN, SYDVKM. CDR3 region: CASSFFGTGGAGTNEKLFF. CDR3 nucleotides: TGTGCCAGCAGTTTCTTCGGGACAGGGGGCGCGGGGACTAATGAAAAACTGTTTTTT.

The chain links TRBV4-2 to TRBJ1-1; TRBD1 agrees at 9 bases. Germline-derived CDR1 and CDR2 are LGHNA and YNFKEQ. The length of the CDR3 is 16 residues. V was pared by 5 bases and J by 1 base, with 8 bases of the junction left unmatched. CDR3 sequence: CASSFRTGAANTEAFF. The DNA of the CDR3 is TGTGCCAGCAGCTTTCGGACAGGGGCAGCGAACACTGAAGCTTTCTTT.

The chain couples TRBV28 to TRBJ2-7; no reliable D call. The V and J ends lost 11 bases and 2 bases respectively, with 10 bases between them. Germline V CDR1 and CDR2: MDHEN, SYDVKM. The CDR3 sequence is 11 residues long. This CDR3 is CAAGGPYEQYF. Written as DNA, the CDR3 is TGTGCCGCCGGTGGTCCCTACGAGCAGTACTTC.

This rearrangement joins TRBV15 to TRBJ1-3; tentative D call: TRBD1 (5 bases). The CDR3 runs to 15 residues. The V gene lost 0 bases and the J gene lost 2 bases, with 8 bases spanning the gap. Germline CDR1 LNHNV, CDR2 YYDKDF (reference sequence). CDR3 protein: CATSRDIGAGNTIYF. In nucleotides, the CDR3 is TGTGCCACCAGCAGAGATATAGGGGCTGGAAACACCATATATTTT. Full variable domain (missing parts from reference TRBV15 and TRBJ1-3): DAMVIQNPRYQVTQFGKPVTLSCSQTLNHNVMYWYQQKSSQAPKLLFHYYDKDFNNEADTPDNFQSRRPNTSFCFLDIRSPGLGDTAMYLCATSRDIGAGNTIYFGEGSWLTVV.

This chain joins TRBV15 and TRBJ2-5; 7 positions match TRBD1. CDR1 is LNHNV, CDR2 YYDKDF, per germline (reference sequence). With 0 bases clipped from V and 5 bases from J, the junction kept 9 bases outside the gene matches. The length of the CDR3 is 16 residues. CDR3 nucleotide sequence: TGTGCCACCAGCAGAGATGGGACAGAGGATGTGGAGACCCAGTACTTC. Its translation: CATSRDGTEDVETQYF. Together with reference TRBV15 and TRBJ2-5, the CDR3 gives the full variable domain: DAMVIQNPRYQVTQFGKPVTLSCSQTLNHNVMYWYQQKSSQAPKLLFHYYDKDFNNEADTPDNFQSRRPNTSFCFLDIRSPGLGDTAMYLCATSRDGTEDVETQYFGPGTRLLVL.

The chain uses TRBV9 and TRBJ1-1; D gene unclear. Deletions cut 0 bases from V and 3 bases from J, with 6 bases between. The CDR3 covers 13 residues. CDR1 is SGDLS and CDR2 is YYNGEE in the germline V gene. The chain's CDR3 is CASSVAGYTEAFF. In nucleotides, the CDR3 is TGTGCCAGCAGCGTAGCGGGGTACACTGAAGCTTTCTTT.

CDR3 sequence (DNA): TGCGCCAGCAGCCGGGGCGGTGAGCAGTTCTTC. Translated, it gives CASSRGGEQFF. V usage is TRBV4-1 and J usage is TRBJ2-1; a possible D gene is TRBD1 (5 bases). The CDR3 loop spans 11 amino acids. Looked up from germline, CDR1 is MGHRA and CDR2 is YSYEKL. V dropped 4 bases and J dropped 9 bases, with 7 bases sitting between them.

This clone was seen only a few times. The rearrangement uses TRBV7-2 and TRBJ2-1; D may be TRBD1 (6 bases). The CDR3 has 16 residues. Germline V CDR1 and CDR2: SGHTA, FQGNSA. The V end lost 1 base, the J end lost 3 bases, and 13 bases lay between the germline ends. The CDR3 sequence: CASSLEFGRGYNEQFF. The CDR3 DNA reads TGTGCCAGCAGCTTAGAGTTCGGCAGGGGCTACAATGAGCAGTTCTTC.